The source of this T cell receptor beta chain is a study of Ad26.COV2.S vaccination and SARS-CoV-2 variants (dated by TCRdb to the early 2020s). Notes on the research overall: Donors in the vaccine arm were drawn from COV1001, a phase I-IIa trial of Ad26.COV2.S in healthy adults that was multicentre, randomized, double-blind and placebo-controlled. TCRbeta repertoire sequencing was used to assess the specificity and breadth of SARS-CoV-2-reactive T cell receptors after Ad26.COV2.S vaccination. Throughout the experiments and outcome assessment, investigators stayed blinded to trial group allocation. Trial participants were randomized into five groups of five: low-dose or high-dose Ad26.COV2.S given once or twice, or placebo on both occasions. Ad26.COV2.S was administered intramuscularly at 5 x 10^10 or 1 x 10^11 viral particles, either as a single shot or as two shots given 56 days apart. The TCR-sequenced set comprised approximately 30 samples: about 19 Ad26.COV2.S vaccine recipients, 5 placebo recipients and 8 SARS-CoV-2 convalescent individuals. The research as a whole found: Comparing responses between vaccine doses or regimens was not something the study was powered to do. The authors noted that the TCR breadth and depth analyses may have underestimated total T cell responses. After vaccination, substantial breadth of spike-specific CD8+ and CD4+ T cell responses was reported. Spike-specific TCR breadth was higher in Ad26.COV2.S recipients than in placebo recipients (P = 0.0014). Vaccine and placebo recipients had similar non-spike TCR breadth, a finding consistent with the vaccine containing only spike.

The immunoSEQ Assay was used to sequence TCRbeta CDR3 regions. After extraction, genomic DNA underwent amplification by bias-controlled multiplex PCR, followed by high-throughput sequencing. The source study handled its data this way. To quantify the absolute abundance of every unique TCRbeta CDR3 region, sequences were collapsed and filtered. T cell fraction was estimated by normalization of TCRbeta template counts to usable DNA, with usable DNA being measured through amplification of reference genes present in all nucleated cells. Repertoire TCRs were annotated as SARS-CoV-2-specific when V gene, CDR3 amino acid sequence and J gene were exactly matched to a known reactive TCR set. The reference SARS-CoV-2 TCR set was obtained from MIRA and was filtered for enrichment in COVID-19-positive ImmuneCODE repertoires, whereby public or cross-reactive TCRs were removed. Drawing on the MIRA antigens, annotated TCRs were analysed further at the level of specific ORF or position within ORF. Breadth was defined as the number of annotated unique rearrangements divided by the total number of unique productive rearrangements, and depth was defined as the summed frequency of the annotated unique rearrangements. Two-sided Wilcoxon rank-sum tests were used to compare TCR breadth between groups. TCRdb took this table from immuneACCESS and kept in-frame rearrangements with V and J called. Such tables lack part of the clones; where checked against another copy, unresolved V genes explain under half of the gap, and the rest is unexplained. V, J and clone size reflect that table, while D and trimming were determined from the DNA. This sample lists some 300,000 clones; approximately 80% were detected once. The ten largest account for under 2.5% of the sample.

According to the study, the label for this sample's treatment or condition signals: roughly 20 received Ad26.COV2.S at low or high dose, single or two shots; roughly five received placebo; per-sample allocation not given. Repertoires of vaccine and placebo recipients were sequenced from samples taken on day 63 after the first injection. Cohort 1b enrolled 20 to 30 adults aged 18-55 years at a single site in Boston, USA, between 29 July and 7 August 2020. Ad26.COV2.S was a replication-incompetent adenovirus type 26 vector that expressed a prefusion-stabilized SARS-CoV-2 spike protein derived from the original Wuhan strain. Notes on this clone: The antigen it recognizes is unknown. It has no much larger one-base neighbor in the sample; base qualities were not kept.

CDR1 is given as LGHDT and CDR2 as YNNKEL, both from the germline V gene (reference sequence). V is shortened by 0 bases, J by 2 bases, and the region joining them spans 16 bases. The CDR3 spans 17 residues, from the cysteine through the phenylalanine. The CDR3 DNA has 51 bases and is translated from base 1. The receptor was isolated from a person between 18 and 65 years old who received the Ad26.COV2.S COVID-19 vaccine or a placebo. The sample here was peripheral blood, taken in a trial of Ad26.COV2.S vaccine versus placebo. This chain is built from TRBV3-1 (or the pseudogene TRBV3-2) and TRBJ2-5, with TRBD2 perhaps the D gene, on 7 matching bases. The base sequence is TGTGCCAGCAGCCAAGAATGGTCGGGGGGCAAACAAGAGACCCAGTACTTC. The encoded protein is CASSQEWSGGKQETQYF.